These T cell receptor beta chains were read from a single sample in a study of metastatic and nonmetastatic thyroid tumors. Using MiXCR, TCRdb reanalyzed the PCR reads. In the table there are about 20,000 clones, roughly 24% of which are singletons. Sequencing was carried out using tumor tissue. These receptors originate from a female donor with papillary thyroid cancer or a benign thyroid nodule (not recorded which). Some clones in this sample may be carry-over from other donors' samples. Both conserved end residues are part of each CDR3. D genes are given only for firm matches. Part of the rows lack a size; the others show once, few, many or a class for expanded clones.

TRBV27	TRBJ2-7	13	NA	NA	CASSLVGAYEQYF	TGTGCCAGCAGCCTAGTAGGGGCCTACGAGCAGTACTTC
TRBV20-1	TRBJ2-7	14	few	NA	CSARDRTDTYEQYF	TGCAGTGCTAGAGATAGGACGGATACCTACGAGCAGTACTTC
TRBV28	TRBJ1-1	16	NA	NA	CANSFPRHEMNTEAFF	TGTGCCAACAGTTTCCCTCGTCACGAGATGAACACTGAAGCTTTCTTT
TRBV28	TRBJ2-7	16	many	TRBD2	CASSSLGGGRAYEQYF	TGTGCCAGCAGTTCCCTGGGGGGGGGGAGGGCCTACGAGCAGTACTTC
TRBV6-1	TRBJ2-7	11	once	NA	CASRGFNEQYF	TGTGCCAGCAGGGGGTTCAACGAGCAGTACTTC
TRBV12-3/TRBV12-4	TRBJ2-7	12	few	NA	CASSLEVYEQYF	TGTGCCAGCAGCTTAGAAGTATACGAGCAGTACTTC
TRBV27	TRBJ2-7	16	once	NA	CASSLSRRGRLHEQYF	TGTGCCAGCAGTTTATCGAGGAGGGGGCGCCTCCACGAGCAGTACTTC
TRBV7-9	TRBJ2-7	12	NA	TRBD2	CASNSGRDEQYF	TGTGCCAGCAATAGCGGGAGAGACGAGCAGTACTTC
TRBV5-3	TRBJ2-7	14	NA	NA	CASKPGHPPYEQYF	TGTGCCAGTAAACCGGGACATCCACCCTACGAGCAGTACTTC
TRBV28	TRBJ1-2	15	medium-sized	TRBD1	CASSSYRGRRYGYTF	TGTGCCAGCAGTTCCTACAGGGGTCGGCGCTATGGCTACACCTTC
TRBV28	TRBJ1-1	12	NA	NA	CASRGNGDKASF	TGTGCCAGCAGAGGCAATGGGGATAAAGCTTCCTTT
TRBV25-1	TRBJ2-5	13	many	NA	CASSGLAQETQYF	TGTGCCAGCAGTGGTCTAGCACAAGAGACCCAGTACTTC
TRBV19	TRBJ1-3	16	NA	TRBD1	CASSRRQGAYGNTIYF	TGTGCCAGTAGTAGACGACAGGGGGCTTATGGAAACACCATATATTTT
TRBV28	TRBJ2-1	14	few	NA	CATREDLAIAEQFF	TGTGCCACCAGAGAGGATCTAGCTATTGCTGAGCAGTTCTTC
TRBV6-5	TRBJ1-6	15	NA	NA	CASSYQSIGNSPLHF	TGTGCCAGCAGTTACCAGAGTATAGGAAATTCACCCCTCCACTTT
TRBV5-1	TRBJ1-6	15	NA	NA	CASSLVSGGGSPLHF	TGCGCCAGCAGCTTGGTATCCGGGGGCGGTTCACCCCTCCACTTT
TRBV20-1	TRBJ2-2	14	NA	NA	CSARAGISTGELFF	TGCAGTGCTAGAGCCGGGATCAGCACCGGGGAGCTGTTTTTT
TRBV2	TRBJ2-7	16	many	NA	CASSVGGGLSSYEQYF	TGTGCCAGCAGTGTCGGAGGCGGGTTGAGCTCCTACGAGCAGTACTTC
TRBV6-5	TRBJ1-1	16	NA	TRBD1	CASSYDRGLRNTESFF	TGTGCCAGCAGTTACGACAGGGGCCTCAGGAACACTGAATCTTTCTTT
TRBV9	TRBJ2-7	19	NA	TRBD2	CASSVGPGGLAGDKYEQYF	TGTGCCAGCAGCGTAGGGCCCGGCGGTCTAGCGGGAGATAAATACGAGCAGTACTTC
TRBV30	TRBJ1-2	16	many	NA	CAWSPTDSFFNYGYTF	TGTGCCTGGAGTCCGACCGACAGTTTTTTTAACTATGGCTACACCTTC
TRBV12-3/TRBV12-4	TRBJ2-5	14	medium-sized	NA	CASSLRGIQETQYF	TGTGCCAGCAGTCTTAGAGGAATCCAAGAGACCCAGTACTTC
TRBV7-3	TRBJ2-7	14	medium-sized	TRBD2	CASSAAGGLYEQYF	TGTGCCAGCAGCGCAGCGGGAGGACTCTACGAGCAGTACTTC
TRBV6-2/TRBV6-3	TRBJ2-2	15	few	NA	CASSYLGLNTGELFF	TGTGCCAGCAGTTACCTCGGACTAAACACCGGGGAGCTGTTTTTT
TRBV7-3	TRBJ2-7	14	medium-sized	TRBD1	CASSRDRGDPEQYF	TGTGCCAGCAGCCGAGACAGGGGGGACCCCGAGCAGTACTTC
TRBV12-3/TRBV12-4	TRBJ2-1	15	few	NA	CASILTRRQGSEQFF	TGTGCCAGCATCCTCACGCGGAGGCAGGGTTCAGAGCAGTTCTTC
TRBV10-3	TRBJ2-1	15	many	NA	CATENGWGGGDEQFF	TGTGCCACCGAGAATGGGTGGGGGGGCGGGGATGAGCAGTTCTTC
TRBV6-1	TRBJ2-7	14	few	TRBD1	CASKRQGKSYEQYF	TGTGCCAGCAAAAGACAGGGAAAATCCTACGAGCAGTACTTC
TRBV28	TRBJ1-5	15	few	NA	CASRGTTYSNQPQHF	TGTGCCAGCAGAGGGACCACTTATAGCAATCAGCCCCAGCATTTT
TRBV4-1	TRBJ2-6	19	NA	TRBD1	CASSQVTGTGGSGANVLTF	TGCGCCAGCAGCCAAGTTACAGGGACAGGGGGGTCTGGGGCCAACGTCCTGACTTTC
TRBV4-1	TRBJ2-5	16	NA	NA	CASSQAFGTHPKTQYF	TGCGCCAGCAGCCAAGCTTTCGGGACCCACCCTAAGACCCAGTACTTC
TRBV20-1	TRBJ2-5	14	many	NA	CSARDPSLKETQYF	TGCAGTGCTAGAGATCCCAGCCTCAAAGAGACCCAGTACTTC
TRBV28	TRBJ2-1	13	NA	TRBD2	CLASGRMCNEQFF	TGTTTGGCTAGCGGGAGGATGTGCAATGAGCAGTTCTTC
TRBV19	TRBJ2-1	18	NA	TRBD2	CASSIQRGRSGRSNEQFF	TGTGCCAGTAGTATCCAAAGGGGGCGGAGCGGGAGGAGCAATGAGCAGTTCTTC
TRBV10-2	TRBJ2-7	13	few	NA	CAISVDTDYEQYF	TGCGCCATCAGTGTAGACACGGACTACGAGCAGTACTTC
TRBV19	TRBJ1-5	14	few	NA	CANSIAPYNQPQHF	TGTGCCAATAGTATAGCGCCGTACAATCAGCCCCAGCATTTT
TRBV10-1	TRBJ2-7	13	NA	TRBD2	CASSKGLGNEQYF	TGCGCCAGCAGCAAGGGACTAGGGAACGAGCAGTACTTC
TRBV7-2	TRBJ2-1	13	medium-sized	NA	CASSPYTANEQFF	TGTGCCAGCAGCCCCTATACGGCCAATGAGCAGTTCTTC
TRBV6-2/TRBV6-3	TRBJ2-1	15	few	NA	CASSYSSSPGNEQFF	TGTGCCAGCAGTTACTCGAGTTCCCCAGGCAATGAGCAGTTCTTC
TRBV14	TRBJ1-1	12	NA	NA	CASSQVVGEALF	TGTGCCAGCAGCCAGGTTGTCGGTGAAGCTCTCTTT
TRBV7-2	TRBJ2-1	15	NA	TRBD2	CASSLSGSPDNEQFF	TGTGCCAGCAGCCTTAGCGGGAGCCCCGACAATGAGCAGTTCTTC
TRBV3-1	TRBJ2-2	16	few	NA	CASSRIGERNTGELFF	TGTGCCAGCAGCCGCATCGGGGAACGGAACACCGGGGAGCTGTTTTTT
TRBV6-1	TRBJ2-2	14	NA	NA	CASSLEGNAGEPFF	TGTGCCAGCAGCTTGGAGGGGAACGCCGGGGAGCCGTTTTTT
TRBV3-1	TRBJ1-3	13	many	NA	CASSHHSGNTIYF	TGTGCCAGCAGCCATCACTCTGGAAACACCATATATTTT
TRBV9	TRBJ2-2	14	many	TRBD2	CASSVGLAVGELFF	TGTGCCAGCAGCGTAGGACTAGCCGTCGGGGAGCTGTTTTTT
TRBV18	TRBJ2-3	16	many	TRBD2	CASSPLAGDYSDTQYF	TGTGCCAGCTCACCACTAGCGGGAGATTATTCAGATACGCAGTATTTT
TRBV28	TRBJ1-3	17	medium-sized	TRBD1	CASSLWDRAPSGNTIYF	TGTGCCAGCAGTTTATGGGACAGGGCCCCCTCTGGAAACACCATATATTTT
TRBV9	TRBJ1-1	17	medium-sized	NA	CASSVVGQGHGDTEAFF	TGTGCCAGCAGCGTAGTTGGGCAGGGTCATGGGGACACTGAAGCTTTCTTT
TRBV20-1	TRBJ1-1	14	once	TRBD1	CSAPTTTGKDEAFF	TGCAGTGCCCCGACAACGACAGGGAAGGATGAAGCTTTCTTT
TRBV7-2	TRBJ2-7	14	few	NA	CASSSRSGFYEQYF	TGTGCCAGCAGCTCCAGATCAGGGTTCTACGAGCAGTACTTC
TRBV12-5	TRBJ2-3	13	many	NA	CASGPSSTDTQYF	TGTGCTAGTGGTCCCAGTTCCACAGATACGCAGTATTTT